Within the sample, the clone carrying this TCR delta chain is medium-sized. TCRdb called clones anew from the RT-PCR reads with CATT. The sample has more than 2,000 delta-chain clones, about 2.7% seen once. These data originate in a study of gamma-delta T cells after stem cell transplantation. Sequenced sample: gamma-delta T cells. This sequence originates from a human donor. It is not recorded whose cells these are; they may come from a transplant donor.

The CDR3 loop reads CACDPVGGGYGTDKLIF. The DNA of the CDR3 is TGTGCCTGTGACCCTGTCGGTGGGGGATACGGCACCGATAAACTCATCTTT. The V gene is TRDV2, the J gene TRDJ1; 11 bases line up with TRDD3. The CDR3 length is 17 residues. Germline V lookup: CDR1 GEAIGNYY, CDR2 EKD. The junction had 9 bases not matched to a gene; V was cut back by 3 bases and J by 1 base.